A selection of T cell receptor beta chains follows, all from one sample in a study of T-cell reconstitution after alpha-beta-depleted transplantation in children. TCRdb fed the PCR reads into MiXCR, producing one record per CDR3 protein. The table records about 980,000 distinct CDR3 sequences, roughly 29% of them present only once. The sequencing here drew on PBMCs, mostly from graft donor cells, taken 360 days after TCRalphabeta/CD19-depleted stem cell transplant. All receptors derive from a boy under two years old who had a stem cell transplant for SCID, so the T cells may come from the graft donor. The CDR3 runs from the conserved cysteine through the conserved F or W. D genes are given only for firm matches. Only some rows state a clone size, as once, few, many or a class for expanded clones.

d_call,j_call,clone_size,v_call,cdr3_aa,cdr3_nt
TRBD2,TRBJ2-7,.,TRBV28,CASSFWLGGAGYEQYF,TGTGCCAGCAGTTTCTGGCTCGGGGGGGCCGGGTACGAGCAGTACTTC
.,TRBJ2-7,few,TRBV12-3/TRBV12-4,CASSFRQGGNYEQYF,TGTGCCAGCAGTTTCAGGCAGGGTGGGAACTACGAGCAGTACTTC
TRBD1,TRBJ2-5,once,TRBV20-1,CSARLQGVRETQYF,TGCAGTGCTAGGTTGCAGGGGGTCAGGGAGACCCAGTACTTC
.,TRBJ1-3,few,TRBV20-1,CSARDALPGRRSGNTIYF,TGCAGTGCTAGAGATGCCCTTCCGGGACGCCGCTCTGGAAACACCATATATTTT
.,TRBJ2-3,.,TRBV20-1,CSAEDKSTDTQYF,TGCAGTGCCGAGGACAAAAGCACAGATACGCAGTATTTT
.,TRBJ2-3,few,TRBV4-1,CASSMRPADTQYF,TGCGCCAGCAGTATGCGACCCGCAGATACGCAGTATTTT
.,TRBJ2-7,.,TRBV7-9,CASSPGALSSFSYEQYF,TGTGCCAGCAGCCCCGGCGCCCTTTCCTCTTTTTCCTACGAGCAGTACTTC
.,TRBJ1-2,.,TRBV12-3/TRBV12-4,CASSLRGTGYGYTF,TGTGCCAGCAGTTTAAGAGGAACCGGGTATGGCTACACCTTC
.,TRBJ2-7,.,TRBV6-2/TRBV6-3,CASSYRLQGGTYEQYF,TGTGCCAGCAGTTACCGACTACAGGGGGGGACCTACGAGCAGTACTTC
.,TRBJ2-7,few,TRBV20-1,CSARFGASYEQYF,TGCAGTGCTAGATTCGGGGCATCCTACGAGCAGTACTTC
.,TRBJ2-7,.,TRBV14,CASSQAIEQYF,TGTGCCAGCAGCCAAGCCATCGAGCAGTACTTC
.,TRBJ1-1,.,TRBV6-5,CASSYSRPGDGTEAFF,TGTGCCAGCAGTTACTCGAGACCAGGGGATGGCACTGAAGCTTTCTTT
TRBD2,TRBJ2-3,few,TRBV20-1,CSARGPSGFTDTQYF,TGCAGTGCTAGAGGGCCTAGCGGGTTCACAGATACGCAGTATTTT
.,TRBJ2-2,.,TRBV15,CATSRDRQALANTGELFF,TGTGCCACCAGCAGAGATAGGCAGGCCTTGGCGAACACCGGGGAGCTGTTTTTT
.,TRBJ2-2,.,TRBV20-1,CSAAGTPNTGELFF,TGCAGTGCTGCCGGGACACCAAACACCGGGGAGCTGTTTTTT
.,TRBJ2-1,few,TRBV19,CASSPSVGHNEQFF,TGTGCCAGTAGTCCTAGCGTGGGTCACAATGAGCAGTTCTTC
TRBD2,TRBJ2-6,many,TRBV12-3/TRBV12-4,CASSRGGSGANVLTF,TGTGCCAGCAGCCGGGGGGGTTCCGGGGCCAACGTCCTGACTTTC
.,TRBJ2-1,few,TRBV3-1,CASSPGLRNEQFF,TGTGCCAGCAGCCCGGGACTTCGCAATGAGCAGTTCTTC
.,TRBJ2-1,.,TRBV15,CATSRETPTLGPFYNEQFF,TGTGCCACCAGCAGAGAAACCCCAACCCTGGGACCCTTCTACAATGAGCAGTTCTTC
TRBD2,TRBJ2-3,.,TRBV11-1,CASSLSSGFTDTQYF,TGTGCCAGCAGCTTATCTAGCGGGTTCACAGATACGCAGTATTTT
TRBD1,TRBJ1-1,few,TRBV5-1,CASKTGQGGSNTEAFF,TGCGCCAGCAAGACCGGACAGGGGGGGTCGAACACTGAAGCTTTTTTT
TRBD1,TRBJ1-1,.,TRBV30,CAWSNPGTGRTEAFF,TGTGCCTGGAGTAACCCCGGGACAGGGAGGACTGAAGCTTTCTTT
.,TRBJ2-3,.,TRBV18,CASSPAGTPDLTDTQYF,TGTGCCAGCTCACCGGCGGGGACCCCTGACCTCACAGATACGCAGTATTTT
TRBD2,TRBJ2-7,.,TRBV12-3/TRBV12-4,CASTHQRGYEQYF,TGTGCCAGCACCCACCAGCGGGGATACGAGCAGTACTTC
TRBD1,TRBJ1-5,few,TRBV20-1,CSASQAGGTNQPQHF,TGCAGTGCTAGCCAGGCAGGGGGTACCAATCAGCCCCAGCATTTT
.,TRBJ1-1,many,TRBV5-1,CASSPGPGGYTEAFF,TGCGCCAGCAGCCCAGGGCCCGGTGGGTACACTGAAGCTTTCTTT
.,TRBJ2-3,.,TRBV7-2,CASSFMPGTQRTDTQYF,TGTGCCAGCAGCTTTATGCCGGGGACTCAACGCACAGATACGCAGTATTTT
.,TRBJ2-2,.,TRBV7-6,CASSPWGGRDTGELFF,TGTGCCAGCAGCCCATGGGGGGGCAGGGACACCGGGGAGCTGTTTTTT
.,TRBJ1-1,few,TRBV4-3,CASSQDRSTEAFF,TGCGCCAGCAGCCAAGATCGTAGCACTGAAGCTTTCTTT
.,TRBJ2-1,few,TRBV5-1,CASRTSPSYNEQFF,TGCGCCAGCCGGACCTCTCCCTCTTACAATGAGCAGTTCTTC
TRBD2,TRBJ2-5,.,TRBV20-1,CSASGLRAGGQETQYF,TGCAGTGCTAGTGGGCTGCGGGCGGGGGGCCAAGAGACCCAGTACTTC
TRBD1,TRBJ2-5,few,TRBV24-1,CATSDSSQGALGTQYF,TGTGCCACCAGTGATTCCTCACAGGGGGCTTTGGGGACCCAGTACTTC
.,TRBJ2-1,.,TRBV4-1,CASSQRAQGGYEQFF,TGCGCCAGCAGCCAAAGGGCGCAGGGTGGGTATGAGCAGTTCTTC
.,TRBJ2-1,.,TRBV18,CASSRSTSYNEQFF,TGTGCCAGCTCACGCAGTACTTCCTACAATGAGCAGTTCTTC
.,TRBJ1-1,.,TRBV4-3,CASSHVGPGNTEAFF,TGCGCCAGCAGCCATGTCGGGCCCGGGAACACTGAAGCTTTCTTT
.,TRBJ2-5,few,TRBV9,CASSTVGQGKVETQYF,TGTGCCAGCAGCACCGTTGGGCAGGGTAAAGTGGAGACCCAGTACTTC